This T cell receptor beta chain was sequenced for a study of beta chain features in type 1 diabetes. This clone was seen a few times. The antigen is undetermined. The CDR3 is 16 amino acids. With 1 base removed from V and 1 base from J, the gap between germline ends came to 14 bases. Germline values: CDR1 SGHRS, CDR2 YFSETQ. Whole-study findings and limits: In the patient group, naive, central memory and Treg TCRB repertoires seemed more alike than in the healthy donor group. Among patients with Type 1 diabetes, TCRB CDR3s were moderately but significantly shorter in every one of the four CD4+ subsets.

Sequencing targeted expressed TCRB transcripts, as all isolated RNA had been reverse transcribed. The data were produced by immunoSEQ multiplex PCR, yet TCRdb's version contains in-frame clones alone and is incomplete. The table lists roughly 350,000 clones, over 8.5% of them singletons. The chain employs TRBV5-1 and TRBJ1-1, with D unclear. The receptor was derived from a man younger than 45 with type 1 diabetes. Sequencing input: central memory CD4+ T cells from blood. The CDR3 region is CASSLTSGRANTEAFF. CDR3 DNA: TGCGCCAGCAGCTTGACCTCCGGACGGGCGAACACTGAAGCTTTCTTT.